This paragraph reports one T cell receptor beta chain. This specimen comes from a study of cytotoxic CD8 clonotypes in ibrutinib-treated CLL. Study-wide context: Response was recorded as partial in approximately 24 patients and complete in 2; at median roughly 73 months, approximately 15 remained remitted and about twelve had progressed.

This CDR3 has 17 amino acids. Data came from immunoSEQ multiplex PCR; TCRdb stores just in-frame clones and leaves some out. The sample records about 200,000 clones, about four fifths being singletons. This chain joins TRBV21-1 and TRBJ2-2; TRBD1, the table's D call, lacks a check against the DNA. TRBV21-1 is a known pseudogene. The sample in question was PBMCs, obtained after 12 months of ibrutinib treatment. The TCR comes from a human donor with chronic lymphocytic leukemia. The CDR3, as DNA: TGTGCCAGCAGCAATCAGAGCCGGGACAGGGGAACCGGGGAGCTGTTTTTT. Its protein product is CASSNQSRDRGTGELFF.